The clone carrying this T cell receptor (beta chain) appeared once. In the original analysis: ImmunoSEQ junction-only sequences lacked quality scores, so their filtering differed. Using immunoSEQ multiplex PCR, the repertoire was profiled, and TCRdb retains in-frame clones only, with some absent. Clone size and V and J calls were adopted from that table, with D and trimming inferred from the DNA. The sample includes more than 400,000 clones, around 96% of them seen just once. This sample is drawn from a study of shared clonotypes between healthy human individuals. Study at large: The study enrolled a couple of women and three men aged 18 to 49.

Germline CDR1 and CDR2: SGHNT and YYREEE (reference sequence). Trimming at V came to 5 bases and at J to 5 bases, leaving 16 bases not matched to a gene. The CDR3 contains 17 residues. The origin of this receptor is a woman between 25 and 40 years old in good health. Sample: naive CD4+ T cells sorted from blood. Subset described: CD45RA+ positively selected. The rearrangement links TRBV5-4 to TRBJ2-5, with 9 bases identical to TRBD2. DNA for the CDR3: TGTGCCAGCAGTCCCAGGGCTCGTAGCGGGAGTGGTGAGACCCAGTACTTC. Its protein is CASSPRARSGSGETQYF. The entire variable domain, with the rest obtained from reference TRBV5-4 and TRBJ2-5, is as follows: ETGVTQSPTHLIKTRGQQVTLRCSSQSGHNTVSWYQQALGQGPQFIFQYYREEENGRGNFPPRFSGLQFPNYSSELNVNALELDDSALYLCASSPRARSGSGETQYFGPGTRLLVL.